This TCR beta chain was captured in a study of identical twins. Study-level points and caveats: With abundant cord blood beta clonotypes, insertions were fewer; memory repertoires showed no such pattern.

CDR3 length: 14 amino acids. V was pared by 6 bases and J by 1 base, with 13 bases between. This clonotype has a count of ten or more. Its antigen is still unknown. MiXCR, run by TCRdb on the 5' RACE reads, gives a single entry per CDR3 protein. The sample lists about 240,000 distinct CDR3 sequences, 9.5% to 15% occurring once. These data were also reused for a study on yellow fever vaccine responses in identical twins. According to that study: Twins' vaccine T cell responses were reported to seem partly convergent and partly personalized.

V usage is TRBV12-3 or TRBV12-4 and J usage is TRBJ2-7; a weak D match, TRBD1 (6 bases). The clonotype originates from a woman younger than 35 in good health. Sequencing used memory (CD45RO+) T cells sorted from blood. The DNA for the CDR3 is TGTGCCAGCAGCAGGCGCAGGGGATCCTACGAGCAGTACTTC. Translating gives CASSRRRGSYEQYF.